The 27 T cell receptor beta chains below all came from one sample that was sequenced in a study of OX40 agonist ivuxolimab in advanced cancers. Produced via immunoSEQ multiplex PCR; TCRdb's table is partial and in-frame only. Of 77,000 or so clones listed, 84% are singletons. Sequences were derived from CD4+ or CD8+ T cells sorted from blood, sampled in a trial of the OX40 agonist ivuxolimab. All receptors derive from an adult with an advanced solid tumor such as melanoma, head and neck, liver or kidney cancer.

The V gene is TRBV10-3, the J gene TRBJ2-3, with 11 bases matching TRBD2. Germline loops: CDR1 ENHRY, CDR2 SYGVKD. The CDR3 totals 19 residues. The V segment lost 3 bases and the J segment 1 base; nucleotides outside the gene matches: 12. Here the CDR3 reads CAISETGGLAVLGTDTQYF. In DNA, the CDR3 is TGTGCCATCAGTGAAACTGGGGGACTAGCGGTTTTAGGCACAGATACGCAGTATTTT.

The chain joins TRBV5-4 to TRBJ2-3; tentative D call: TRBD2 (5 bases). Trimming pared 1 base from V and 0 bases from J, leaving 6 bases between. This CDR3 contains 14 residues. In germline, CDR1 is SGHNT, CDR2 YYREEE (reference sequence). Written as DNA, the CDR3 is TGTGCCAGCAGCTTGTCGGGGAGCACAGATACGCAGTATTTT. Protein: CASSLSGSTDTQYF.

This clone was counted only a few times. This chain joins TRBV4-3 and TRBJ2-7; TRBD1 is a possible D gene (6 bases). This CDR3 comprises 16 residues. Between the trimmed V and J ends, which lost 0 bases and 0 bases, there was a span of 12 bases. The germline gives CDR1 LGHNA, CDR2 YSLEER. The CDR3 nucleotides are TGCGCCAGCAGCCAAGAGGGGGCAGCAACCTCCTACGAGCAGTACTTC. It translates to CASSQEGAATSYEQYF.

The V gene is TRBV30, the J gene TRBJ2-2; D not certain. V was shortened by 0 bases and J by 10 bases, with 9 bases between the two germline ends. Germline CDR1 GTSNPN, CDR2 SVGIG (reference sequence). The CDR3 is made up of 12 amino acids. The CDR3 loop reads CAWSVLGLELFF. The DNA of the CDR3 is TGTGCCTGGAGTGTACTGGGGTTGGAGCTGTTTTTT.

This rearrangement joins TRBV7-3 to TRBJ2-3; weak D call: TRBD2 (6 bases). Trimming took off 3 bases at V and 6 bases at J, with 13 bases between the two ends. The CDR3 is 14 residues long. Germline V CDR1 and CDR2: SGHTA, FQGTGA. For the CDR3, the DNA is TGTGCCAGCAGCTTGGGAGGCAGTCGTGATACGCAGTATTTT. It translates to CASSLGGSRDTQYF.

The chain recombines TRBV4-3 with TRBJ1-4; D gene ambiguous. CDR1 LGHNA and CDR2 YSLEER come from the germline V gene. The CDR3 contains 15 residues. Trimming removed 4 bases from V and 5 bases from J, with 14 bases in between. In DNA form, the CDR3 reads TGCGCCAGCAGCCGAGACCGTTCCCGGAATGAAAAACTGTTTTTT. Translated, it gives CASSRDRSRNEKLFF.

The rearrangement links TRBV25-1 to TRBJ1-1; 7 nucleotides line up with TRBD1. V shed 4 bases and J 5 bases; nucleotides not matched to a gene: 19. Germline lookup yields CDR1 MGHDK and CDR2 SYGVNS. CDR3 length equals 18 residues. DNA for the CDR3: TGTGCCAGCAGTGGAATCCGGGACAGCCAACCGGGGAGAACTGAAGCTTTCTTT. Encoded protein: CASSGIRDSQPGRTEAFF.

The chain is built from TRBV5-6 and TRBJ2-5; D unresolved. The germline V gene has CDR1 SGHDT and CDR2 YYEEEE. The CDR3 covers 12 residues. V was clipped by 3 bases and J by 3 bases, with 6 bases between them. The CDR3 DNA sequence: TGTGCCAGCAGCTGGGCTGAAGAGACCCAGTACTTC. It encodes CASSWAEETQYF.

The V call is TRBV9, the J call TRBJ2-1; tentative D call: TRBD2 (7 bases). The V end lost 0 bases, the J end lost 2 bases, and 9 bases lay between the germline ends. CDR3 length equals 15 residues. Germline values: CDR1 SGDLS, CDR2 YYNGEE. CDR3 sequence reads: CASSVGGGAYNEQFF. The DNA of the CDR3 is TGTGCCAGCAGCGTAGGAGGGGGGGCCTACAATGAGCAGTTCTTC. The full variable domain, rest sourced from reference TRBV9 and TRBJ2-1, is DSGVTQTPKHLITATGQRVTLRCSPRSGDLSVYWYQQSLDQGLQFLIQYYNGEERAKGNILERFSAQQFPDLHSELNLSSLELGDSALYFCASSVGGGAYNEQFFGPGTRLTVL.

The chain recombines TRBV30 with TRBJ2-7; D assignment may be TRBD1 or TRBD2 (5 bases each). The CDR3 is 12 amino acids. Germline CDR1 reads GTSNPN; CDR2 reads SVGIG (reference sequence). V lost 1 base, J lost 9 bases, and 13 bases lay in between. In DNA, the CDR3 is TGTGCCTGGAGTGACCAACCGGGACGGCAGTACTTC. This translates into CAWSDQPGRQYF.

The chain employs TRBV7-2 and TRBJ1-2; D gene ambiguous. Per the germline V gene, CDR1 is SGHTA and CDR2 is FQGNSA. CDR3 length: 14 amino acids. With 5 bases removed from V and 9 bases from J, the gap between germline ends came to 19 bases. CDR3 in DNA: TGTGCCAGCAGCCCGGCGGACGGCGTTCCGCGCTACACCTTC. Translating gives CASSPADGVPRYTF. Using reference TRBV7-2 and TRBJ1-2 for the parts outside the CDR3, the full variable domain is GAGVSQSPSNKVTEKGKDVELRCDPISGHTALYWYRQSLGQGLEFLIYFQGNSAPDKSGLPSDRFSAERTGGSVSTLTIQRTQQEDSAVYLCASSPADGVPRYTFGSGTRLTVV.

This chain connects TRBV5-1 to TRBJ2-7; D not resolved. This CDR3 has 13 residues. Trimming cost V 4 bases and J 4 bases, with 12 bases left between them. CDR1 and CDR2 (germline): SGHRS, YFSETQ. CDR3: CASSPRTDYEQYF. The DNA for the CDR3 is TGCGCCAGCAGCCCCAGGACGGATTACGAGCAGTACTTC.

The chain employs TRBV19 and TRBJ1-2, with 9 bases that match TRBD1. CDR1 is LNHDA and CDR2 is SQIVND in the germline V gene (reference sequence). The CDR3 sequence is 14 residues long. V lost 8 bases to trimming and J lost 2 bases; unmatched junction nucleotides: 6. CDR3 region: CASGTGTGNYGYTF. The CDR3 nucleotides read TGTGCCAGTGGTACCGGGACAGGGAACTATGGCTACACCTTC.

This rearrangement joins TRBV5-1 to TRBJ2-3; TRBD1 agrees at 8 bases. J was trimmed by 0 bases and V by 6 bases; bases with no gene match: 12. This CDR3 comprises 17 residues. CDR1 is SGHRS, CDR2 YFSETQ, per germline. For the CDR3, the DNA is TGCGCCAGCACCAAAGGACAGGGTGAGGGAAGCACAGATACGCAGTATTTT. Translating it yields CASTKGQGEGSTDTQYF.

CDR3 amino acids: CASSQQGTSNEQFF. DNA of the CDR3: TGCGCCAGCAGCCAGCAAGGGACTAGTAATGAGCAGTTCTTC. V usage is TRBV5-1 and J usage is TRBJ2-1; 8 positions agree with TRBD2. Trimming took 4 bases from V and 7 from J; bases not matched to a gene: 7. The CDR3 has 14 amino acids. Germline CDR1 is SGHRS and CDR2 is YFSETQ.

V is TRBV7-9 and J is TRBJ1-3, with D possibly matching TRBD1 (6 bases). The CDR3 runs 16 residues. V was shortened by 5 bases and J by 4 bases, with 18 bases between the two germline ends. Germline CDR1 reads SEHNR; CDR2 reads FQNEAQ (reference sequence). CDR3 protein: CASSGIGTIAGNTIYF. CDR3 in DNA: TGTGCCAGCAGCGGGATCGGGACAATTGCCGGAAACACCATATATTTT.

This clone appeared a single time. J is TRBJ2-7 and V is TRBV6-6, with 10 nucleotides matching TRBD2. J was trimmed by 2 bases and V by 5 bases; bases with no gene match: 6. The CDR3 is 15 residues long. Germline lookup yields CDR1 MNHNY and CDR2 SVGAGI (reference sequence). The chain's CDR3 is CASSPGLAPTYEQYF. CDR3 bases: TGTGCCAGCAGTCCGGGACTAGCGCCCACCTACGAGCAGTACTTC.

This chain links TRBV6-5 with TRBJ2-6; no clear D. This CDR3 has 13 residues. Germline assignment: CDR1 MNHEY and CDR2 SVGAGI. V gave up 6 bases and J gave up 4 bases, with 7 bases separating them. The CDR3 spells CASRIGGANVLTF. CDR3 nucleotides: TGTGCCAGCAGGATTGGGGGGGCCAACGTCCTGACTTTC.

The chain recombines TRBV30 with TRBJ1-2; D unresolved. CDR1 is GTSNPN, CDR2 SVGIG, per germline (reference sequence). The V end was cut by 4 bases, the J end by 2 bases, with 8 bases between. The length of the CDR3 is 12 residues. The CDR3 DNA reads TGTGCCTGGAAAATAGGGAACTATGGCTACACCTTC. Its protein product is CAWKIGNYGYTF.

By share of the sample, this clone is medium-sized (0.01 to 0.1%). The V gene is TRBV2, the J gene TRBJ1-2; no reliable D call. Trimming stripped 5 bases from V and 7 bases from J, with 11 bases between. Germline CDR1 is SNHLY and CDR2 is FYNNEI. The CDR3 is 12 residues long. CDR3 protein: CASSSGNVGYTF. In DNA form, the CDR3 reads TGTGCCAGCAGTAGTGGCAACGTTGGCTACACCTTC.

The gene calls are TRBV5-4 and TRBJ2-3; D is tentatively TRBD1 or TRBD2 (6 bases each). This CDR3 contains 17 residues. V lost 0 bases and J lost 4, with 18 bases in between. Germline CDR1 SGHNT, CDR2 YYREEE (reference sequence). The CDR3 protein is CASSLVLGGAFPDTQYF. In DNA, the CDR3 is TGTGCCAGCAGCTTGGTATTGGGGGGCGCGTTCCCAGATACGCAGTATTTT.

This clone was observed a single time. The chain uses TRBV5-1 and TRBJ2-2; D not certain. The CDR3 is 13 residues long. Germline V CDR1 and CDR2: SGHRS, YFSETQ. Trimming stripped 1 base from V and 7 bases from J, with 8 bases between. In DNA form, the CDR3 reads TGCGCCAGCAGCTTGTGGGTTGGCGGGGAGCTGTTTTTT. Amino acids: CASSLWVGGELFF.

The rearrangement joins TRBV7-9 to TRBJ2-5, with 12 bases aligning to TRBD2. The CDR3 sequence is 16 residues long. Trimming took 0 bases from V and 1 from J; bases not matched to a gene: 0. The germline V gene encodes CDR1 SEHNR and CDR2 FQNEAQ (reference sequence). CDR3 protein: CASSLALAGGQETQYF. DNA for the CDR3: TGTGCCAGCAGCTTAGCACTAGCGGGGGGCCAAGAGACCCAGTACTTC.

J is TRBJ2-7 and V is TRBV4-3, with a weak D call TRBD2 (6 bases). The germline V and J ends were trimmed by 0 bases and 3 bases, with 18 bases remaining between them. CDR1 and CDR2 (germline): LGHNA, YSLEER. This CDR3 region has 17 residues. The CDR3 DNA follows: TGCGCCAGCAGCCAAGATCGCTTGGCGGGGTCGAACTACGAGCAGTACTTC. Translating gives CASSQDRLAGSNYEQYF.

This rearrangement joins TRBV9 to TRBJ1-2, with 7 bases matching TRBD1. From germline, CDR1 is SGDLS and CDR2 YYNGEE. V lost 4 bases to trimming and J lost 4 bases; unmatched junction nucleotides: 13. The CDR3 length is 16 residues. This CDR3 is CASSTTTGQDIYGYTF. The CDR3 DNA sequence: TGTGCCAGCAGCACCACGACAGGGCAGGATATCTATGGCTACACCTTC.

The J gene is TRBJ1-1, the V gene TRBV10-3, with D possibly being TRBD1 (6 bases). The CDR3 runs to 15 residues. The germline CDR1 and CDR2 sequences are ENHRY and SYGVKD. Trimming left V 6 bases short and J 10 bases short, with 24 bases between. The CDR3 bases are TGTGCCATCAGGCCGGACAGCGGAGGTTTTCTGGTAGCTTTCTTT. It is translated as CAIRPDSGGFLVAFF.

V usage is TRBV2 and J usage is TRBJ1-1; D not certain. The V end was cut by 2 bases, the J end by 1 base, with 5 bases between. Germline assignment: CDR1 SNHLY and CDR2 FYNNEI. The CDR3 runs to 13 residues. In DNA, the CDR3 is TGTGCCAGCAGTGAACTAGAGAACACTGAAGCTTTCTTT. The encoded protein is CASSELENTEAFF.